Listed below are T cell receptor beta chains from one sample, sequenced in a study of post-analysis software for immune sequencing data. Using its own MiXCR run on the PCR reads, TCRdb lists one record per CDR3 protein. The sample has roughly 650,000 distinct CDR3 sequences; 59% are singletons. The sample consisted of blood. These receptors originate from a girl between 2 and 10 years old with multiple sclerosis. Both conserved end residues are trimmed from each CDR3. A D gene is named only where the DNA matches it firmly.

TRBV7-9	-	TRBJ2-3	ASSSDRFSTDTQY
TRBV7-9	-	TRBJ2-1	ASSRRASTGKGDEQF
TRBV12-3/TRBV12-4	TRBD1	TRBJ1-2	ASREGAKGYT
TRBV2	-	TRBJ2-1	ASSVLANEQF
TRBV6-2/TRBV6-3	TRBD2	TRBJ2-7	ASSLSLAGAPYEQY
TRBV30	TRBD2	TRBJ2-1	AWSPGTSGYNEQF
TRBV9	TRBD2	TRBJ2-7	ASSEGTGTSGSIYEQY
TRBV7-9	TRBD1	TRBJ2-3	ASSGLTGAGDTQY
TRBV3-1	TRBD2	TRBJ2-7	ASSQGTSAREQY
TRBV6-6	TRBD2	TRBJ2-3	ASSYPSGRGTGTQY
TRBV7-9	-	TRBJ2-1	ASSSKSNEQF
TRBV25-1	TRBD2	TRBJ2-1	ASSEYKPSGEADNGQF
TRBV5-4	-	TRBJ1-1	ASSSPGGRPNTEAF
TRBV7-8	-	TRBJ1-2	ASSPTGSAGYT
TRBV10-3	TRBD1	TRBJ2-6	AISEENRGSFTGANVLT
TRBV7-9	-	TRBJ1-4	ASSFPVGGKLF